This entry describes one T cell receptor (beta chain). The target of this receptor is not known. No base-level quality is on record; no much larger clone is a single base apart. This sample is drawn from a study of siplizumab effects on memory and regulatory T cells (dated by TCRdb to about 2019). For context, the study as a whole: The study looked at the effect of siplizumab, an anti-CD2 antibody, on alloreactive T-cell subsets in allogeneic mixed lymphocyte reactions made from human PBMCs.

From cysteine to phenylalanine, the CDR3 is 15 amino acids long. Solely the CDR3 DNA is kept, with 45 bases framed from the first base. As encoded in the germline V gene, CDR1 is SQVTM while CDR2 is ANQGSEA. V is reduced by 4 bases and J by 4 bases, leaving a spacing of 19 bases between them. Libraries were constructed by the immunoSEQ multiplex PCR assay. Each sample had around 100,000 TCR templates assayed by the deep sequencing platform. Genomic DNA extracted from sorted T cells was used for TCRbeta CDR3 sequencing. The study's processing was this. The R programming language was used for clonal analysis of the TCRbeta CDR3 data. Alloreactive CD4+ and CD8+ clones were identified by comparing unstimulated samples to CFSE-low samples taken after the reaction. Regulatory or non-regulatory origin was assigned to alloreactive CD4+ clones by matching of sequences to sorted unstimulated Treg and non-Treg repertoires. Here the immuneACCESS table is served through TCRdb, limited to in-frame sequences with V and J called. Missing clones are a known gap in these copies; in checked studies unresolved V genes cover under half, and the rest lacks a known reason. V, J and clone size are taken as reported in that table, and D and trimming were inferred from the DNA itself. Recorded for this sample are 70,000 or so clones; 80% to 90% of them occurred a single time. Clones ranked in the top ten supply around 1.8% of the sample.

Beyond this particular receptor, the publication reports: Among mappable alloreactive CD4+ clones, the Treg-derived fraction averaged approximately 69% with siplizumab versus about 25% in control reactions. Because sequences at frequencies below about 10^-5 were poorly captured, only a minor fraction of alloreactive clones could be mapped back to unstimulated subsets. Compared with memory T cells, unstimulated naive T cells appeared more diverse, and naive cells seemed to make a substantial contribution to the alloresponse. No functional confirmation was obtained for the suppressive function of proliferating Tregs from siplizumab cultures. Siplizumab significantly lowered the cumulative frequency of alloreactive sequences that could be traced to unstimulated CD4+ memory T cells. Roughly 75-97% of proliferating CD4+ or CD8+ clones could not be assigned a naive or memory phenotype.

Sorted unstimulated T cells and proliferating T cells recovered from mixed lymphocyte reactions underwent TCRbeta CDR3 sequencing. Fresh whole blood from ten HLA-typed healthy donors was used as the source from which PBMCs were isolated. To map where alloreactive clones came from, CD4+ regulatory T cells in the unstimulated state were FACS-sorted. This TCR was recovered from a human donor in good health. This sequence uses TRBV29-1 and TRBJ1-1; tentative D gene TRBD1, with 5 bases matching. The sequencing input was Tregs sorted from blood. The CDR3 amino acid sequence is: CSVGGQGRITTEAFF. Read as DNA, the sequence is TGCAGCGTTGGTGGGCAGGGTAGGATAACCACTGAAGCTTTCTTT.